This T cell receptor beta chain was documented in a study of OX40 agonist ivuxolimab in advanced cancers. In the study overall: Every 2 weeks, patients received ivuxolimab intravenously, dosed at 0.01 to 10 mg/kg. Patients assigned to dose escalation were diagnosed with hepatocellular carcinoma, melanoma, renal cell or head and neck cancer.

Germline V gene lookup returns CDR1 SSHAT and CDR2 FNYEAQ (reference sequence). The CDR3 is 12 residues long. Repertoires were generated with immunoSEQ multiplex PCR, while TCRdb's copy carries only in-frame clones and drops some. The sample lists approximately 160,000 clones, around 94% occurring once. Worth noting for this clone: At one of its ends the junction is not consistent with the germline gene, which may arise from a read error.

The genes are TRBV7-7 and TRBJ2-1, with D tentatively TRBD2 (6 bases). This clonotype was sampled from an adult with an advanced solid tumor such as melanoma, head and neck, liver or kidney cancer. The sample here was CD4+ or CD8+ T cells sorted from blood, taken in a trial of the OX40 agonist ivuxolimab. The CDR3 nucleotides are TGTGCTAGCAGCCCGGGACGGGGGTTTCTGTTCTTC. This sequence encodes CASSPGRGFLFF.